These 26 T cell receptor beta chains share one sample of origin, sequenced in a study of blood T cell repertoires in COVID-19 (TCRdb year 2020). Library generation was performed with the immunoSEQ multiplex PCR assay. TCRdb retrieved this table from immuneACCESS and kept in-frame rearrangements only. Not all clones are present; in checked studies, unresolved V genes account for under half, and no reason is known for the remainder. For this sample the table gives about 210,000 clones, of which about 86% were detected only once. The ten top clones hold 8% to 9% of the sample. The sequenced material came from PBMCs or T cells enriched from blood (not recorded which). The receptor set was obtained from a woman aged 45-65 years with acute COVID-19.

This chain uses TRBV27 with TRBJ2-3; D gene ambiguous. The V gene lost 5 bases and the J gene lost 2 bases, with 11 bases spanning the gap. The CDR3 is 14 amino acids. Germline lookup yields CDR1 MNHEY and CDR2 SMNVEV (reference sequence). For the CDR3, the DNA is TGTGCCAGCAGTCCGCTGGGCGACACAGATACGCAGTATTTT. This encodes CASSPLGDTDTQYF.

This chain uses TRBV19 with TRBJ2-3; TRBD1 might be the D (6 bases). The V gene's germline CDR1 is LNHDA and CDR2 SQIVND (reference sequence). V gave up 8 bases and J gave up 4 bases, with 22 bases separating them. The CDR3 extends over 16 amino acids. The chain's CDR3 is CASAQRGRGAADTQYF. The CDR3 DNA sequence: TGTGCCAGTGCCCAAAGGGGCAGGGGCGCTGCAGATACGCAGTATTTT.

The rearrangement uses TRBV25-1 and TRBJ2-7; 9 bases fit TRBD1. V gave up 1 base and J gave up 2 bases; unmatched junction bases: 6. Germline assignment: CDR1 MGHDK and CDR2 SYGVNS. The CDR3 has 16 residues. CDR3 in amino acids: CASSESGTGITYEQYF. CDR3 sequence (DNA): TGTGCCAGCAGTGAATCCGGGACAGGGATTACCTACGAGCAGTACTTC.

CDR3 loop: CASSIDFRGGKGAFF. The CDR3 nucleotides read TGTGCCAGTAGTATTGATTTTAGAGGGGGAAAAGGAGCTTTCTTT. The gene calls are TRBV19 and TRBJ1-1; D possibly corresponds to TRBD1 (6 bases). CDR3 length equals 15 residues. Trimming stripped 3 bases from V and 10 bases from J, with 21 bases between. Germline assignment: CDR1 LNHDA and CDR2 SQIVND (reference sequence).

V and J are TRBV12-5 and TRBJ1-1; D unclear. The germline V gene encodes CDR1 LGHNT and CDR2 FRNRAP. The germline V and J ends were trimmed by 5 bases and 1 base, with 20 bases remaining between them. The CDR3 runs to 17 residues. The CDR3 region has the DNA TGTGCTAGTGGTCCACGATCCCAAAATCCTAAGAACACTGAAGCTTTCTTT. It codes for CASGPRSQNPKNTEAFF.

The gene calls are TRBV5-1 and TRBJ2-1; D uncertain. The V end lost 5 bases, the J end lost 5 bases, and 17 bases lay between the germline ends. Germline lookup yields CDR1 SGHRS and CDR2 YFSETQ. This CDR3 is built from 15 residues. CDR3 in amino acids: CASRAQQEVNNEQFF. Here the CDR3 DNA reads TGCGCCAGCAGGGCCCAACAAGAGGTTAACAATGAGCAGTTCTTC.

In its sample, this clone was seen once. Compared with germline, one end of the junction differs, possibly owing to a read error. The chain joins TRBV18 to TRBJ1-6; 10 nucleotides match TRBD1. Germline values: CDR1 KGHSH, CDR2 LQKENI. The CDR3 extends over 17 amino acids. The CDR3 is CASSPSFDRGHKSPLHF. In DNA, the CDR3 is TGTGCCAGCTCTCCCTCGTTCGACAGGGGGCATAAGTCACCCCTCCACTTT.

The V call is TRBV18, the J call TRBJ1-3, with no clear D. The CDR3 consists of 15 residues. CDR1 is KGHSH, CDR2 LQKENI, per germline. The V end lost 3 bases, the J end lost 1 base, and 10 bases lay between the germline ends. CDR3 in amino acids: CASSPELMSGNTIYF. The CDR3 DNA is TGTGCCAGCTCACCGGAGCTCATGTCTGGAAACACCATATATTTT.

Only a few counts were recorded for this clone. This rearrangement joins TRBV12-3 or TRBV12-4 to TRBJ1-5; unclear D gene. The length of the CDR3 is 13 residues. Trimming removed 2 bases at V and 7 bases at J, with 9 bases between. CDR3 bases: TGTGCCAGCAGTTTAAAGGCAGGACAGCCCCAGCATTTT. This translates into CASSLKAGQPQHF.

CDR3: CASSLWLDRGYNEQFF. In nucleotides, the CDR3 is TGTGCCAGCAGCTTATGGCTCGACAGGGGTTACAATGAGCAGTTCTTC. V and J are TRBV7-2 and TRBJ2-1, with TRBD1 identical over 8 bases. J gave up 4 bases and V 2 bases, and 7 bases lay outside the gene matches. This CDR3 has 16 residues. Germline values: CDR1 SGHTA, CDR2 FQGNSA.

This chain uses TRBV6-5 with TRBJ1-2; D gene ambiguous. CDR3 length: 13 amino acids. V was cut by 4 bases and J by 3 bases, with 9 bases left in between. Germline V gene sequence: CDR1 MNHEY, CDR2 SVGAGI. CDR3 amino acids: CASSFDTYYGYTF. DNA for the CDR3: TGTGCCAGCAGTTTCGACACCTACTATGGCTACACCTTC.

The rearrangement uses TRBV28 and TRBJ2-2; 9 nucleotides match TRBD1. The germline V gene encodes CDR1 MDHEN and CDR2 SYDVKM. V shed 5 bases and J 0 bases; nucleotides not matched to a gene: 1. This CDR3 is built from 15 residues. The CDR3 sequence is CASSNRGPNTGELFF. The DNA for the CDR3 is TGTGCCAGCAGTAACAGGGGGCCGAACACCGGGGAGCTGTTTTTT.

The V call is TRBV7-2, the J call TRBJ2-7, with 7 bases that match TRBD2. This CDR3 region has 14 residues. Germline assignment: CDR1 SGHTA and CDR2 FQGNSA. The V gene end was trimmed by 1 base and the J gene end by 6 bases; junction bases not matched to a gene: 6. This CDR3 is CASSLGGSGTEQYF. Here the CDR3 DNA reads TGTGCCAGCAGCTTAGGGGGCAGCGGGACCGAGCAGTACTTC.

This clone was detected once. CDR3 sequence reads: CASSTRQGRSNQPQHF. The DNA of the CDR3 is TGTGCCAGCAGTACACGACAGGGAAGGAGCAATCAGCCCCAGCATTTT. The V call is TRBV28, the J call TRBJ1-5, with 7 bases lining up with TRBD1. This CDR3 has 16 residues. After removal of 5 bases from V and 1 base from J, the junction contained 8 bases not matched to a gene. CDR1 and CDR2 (germline): MDHEN, SYDVKM.

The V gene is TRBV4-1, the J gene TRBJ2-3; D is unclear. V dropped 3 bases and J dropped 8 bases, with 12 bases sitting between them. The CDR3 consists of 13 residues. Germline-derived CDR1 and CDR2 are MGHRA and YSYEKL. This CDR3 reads CASSQFVVVTQYF. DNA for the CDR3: TGCGCCAGCAGCCAGTTCGTAGTCGTTACGCAGTATTTT.

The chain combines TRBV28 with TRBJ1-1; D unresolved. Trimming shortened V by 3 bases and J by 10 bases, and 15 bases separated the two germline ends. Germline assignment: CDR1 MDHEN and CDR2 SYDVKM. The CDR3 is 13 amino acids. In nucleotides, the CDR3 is TGTGCCAGCAGTTTTTTGCCCGGAGAGGGAGCTTTCTTT. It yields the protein CASSFLPGEGAFF.

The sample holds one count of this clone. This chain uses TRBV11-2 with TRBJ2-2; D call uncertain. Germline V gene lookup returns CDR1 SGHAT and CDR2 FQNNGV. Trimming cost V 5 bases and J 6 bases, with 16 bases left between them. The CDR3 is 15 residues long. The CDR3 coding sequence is TGTGCCAGCAGCCGCGGCCTGAAGCGAGCCGGGGAGCTGTTTTTT. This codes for CASSRGLKRAGELFF.

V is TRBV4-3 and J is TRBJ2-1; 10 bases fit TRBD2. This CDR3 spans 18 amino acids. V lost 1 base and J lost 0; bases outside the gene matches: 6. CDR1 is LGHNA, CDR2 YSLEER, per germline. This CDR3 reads CASSQGAGGRGSYNEQFF. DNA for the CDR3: TGCGCCAGCAGCCAAGGAGCGGGGGGGCGGGGCTCCTACAATGAGCAGTTCTTC.

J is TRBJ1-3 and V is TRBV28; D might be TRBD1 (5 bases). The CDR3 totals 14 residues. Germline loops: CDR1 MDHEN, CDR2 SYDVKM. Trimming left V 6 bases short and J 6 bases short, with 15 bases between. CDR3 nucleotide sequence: TGTGCCAGCAGGGACGGGAGGGGTACAAACACCATATATTTT. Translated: CASRDGRGTNTIYF.

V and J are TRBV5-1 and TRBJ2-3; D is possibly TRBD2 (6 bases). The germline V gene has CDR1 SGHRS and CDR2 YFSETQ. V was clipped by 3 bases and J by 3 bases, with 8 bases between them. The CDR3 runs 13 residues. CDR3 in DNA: TGCGCCAGCAGCTCGGGACTTACAGATACGCAGTATTTT. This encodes CASSSGLTDTQYF.

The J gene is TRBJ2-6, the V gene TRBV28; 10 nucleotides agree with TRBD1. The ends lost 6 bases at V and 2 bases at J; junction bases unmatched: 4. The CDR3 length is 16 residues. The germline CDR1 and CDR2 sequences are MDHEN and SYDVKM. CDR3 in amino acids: CASRGTGVPGANVLTF. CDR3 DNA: TGTGCCAGCAGAGGGACAGGGGTTCCTGGGGCCAACGTCCTGACTTTC.

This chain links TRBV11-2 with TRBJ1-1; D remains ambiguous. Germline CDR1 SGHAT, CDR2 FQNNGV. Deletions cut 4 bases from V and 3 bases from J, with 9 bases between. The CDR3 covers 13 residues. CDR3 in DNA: TGTGCCAGCAGCTCGAAGCGCGACACTGAAGCTTTCTTT. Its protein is CASSSKRDTEAFF.

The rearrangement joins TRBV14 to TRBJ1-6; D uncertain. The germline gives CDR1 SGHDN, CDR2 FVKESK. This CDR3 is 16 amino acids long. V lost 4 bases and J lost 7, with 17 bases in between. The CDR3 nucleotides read TGTGCCAGCAGCCCCCGGTACAGAGCTACCAATTCACCCCTCCACTTT. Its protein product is CASSPRYRATNSPLHF.

The CDR3 DNA reads TGCAGCGTTGAGATTGACAGGGGGCGCGAGCAGTACTTC. As protein: CSVEIDRGREQYF. This chain uses TRBV29-1 with TRBJ2-7, with 10 bases fitting TRBD1. The V gene end was trimmed by 3 bases and the J gene end by 6 bases; junction bases not matched to a gene: 5. There are 13 residues in the CDR3. The germline CDR1 and CDR2 sequences are SQVTM and ANQGSEA.

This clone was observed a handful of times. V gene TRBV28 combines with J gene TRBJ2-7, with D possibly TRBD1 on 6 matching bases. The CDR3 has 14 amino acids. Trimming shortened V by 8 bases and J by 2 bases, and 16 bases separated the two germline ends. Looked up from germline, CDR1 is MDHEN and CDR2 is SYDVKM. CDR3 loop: CASGVQGITYEQYF. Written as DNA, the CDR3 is TGTGCCAGCGGGGTCCAGGGGATAACCTACGAGCAGTACTTC.

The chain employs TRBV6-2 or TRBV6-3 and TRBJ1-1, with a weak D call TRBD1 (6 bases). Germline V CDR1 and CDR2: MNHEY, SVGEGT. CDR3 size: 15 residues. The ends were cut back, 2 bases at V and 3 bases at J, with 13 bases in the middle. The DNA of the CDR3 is TGTGCCAGCAGTTACGCAGGCGGGGGGCACACTGAAGCTTTCTTT. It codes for CASSYAGGGHTEAFF.